The clone carrying this TCR beta chain was detected a few times. Its specificity is not known. This entry is derived from a study of CD8 T cells in ankylosing spondylitis. General study points: In peripheral blood, disease-linked CD8+ clones occurred at relatively low frequencies. Matched ankylosing spondylitis synovial fluid reportedly showed significant enrichment of disease-linked clones. Several highly homologous variants made up a TCR beta motif that seemed to typify ankylosing spondylitis blood.

Using quantitative 5'-RACE with molecular barcodes, the authors made TCR beta libraries. TCRdb re-called the 5' RACE reads through MiXCR, storing one row per CDR3 protein. The sample contains about 39,000 distinct CDR3 sequences, 10% of which appear only once. This TCR was recovered from a male donor with ankylosing spondylitis or in good health (not recorded which). The source material was blood, either unsorted or a sorted T cell fraction (not recorded which).

As DNA, the CDR3 is TGTGCCAGCAGCCAAGTCCCGGGGGCGGATGGCTACACCTTC. As protein: CASSQVPGADGYTF. The chain uses TRBV14 and TRBJ1-2, with D perhaps matching TRBD1 (6 bases). Germline values: CDR1 SGHDN, CDR2 FVKESK. CDR3 length: 14 residues. Trimming removed 1 base from V and 6 bases from J, with 12 bases in between.